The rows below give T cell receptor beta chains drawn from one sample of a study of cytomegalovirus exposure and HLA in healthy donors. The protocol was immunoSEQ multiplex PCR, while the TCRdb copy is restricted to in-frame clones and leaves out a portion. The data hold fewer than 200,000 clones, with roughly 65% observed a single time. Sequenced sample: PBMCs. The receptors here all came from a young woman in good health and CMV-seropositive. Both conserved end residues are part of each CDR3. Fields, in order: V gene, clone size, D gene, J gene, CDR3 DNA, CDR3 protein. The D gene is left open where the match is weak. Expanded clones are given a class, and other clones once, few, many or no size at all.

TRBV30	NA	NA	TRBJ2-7	TGTGCCTGGAGTTATGAGGTTCCCTACGAGCAGTACTTC	CAWSYEVPYEQYF
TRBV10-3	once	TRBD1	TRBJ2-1	TGTGCCATCACCCGACAGGGGCTATACAATGAGCAGTTCTTC	CAITRQGLYNEQFF
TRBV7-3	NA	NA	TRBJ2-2	TGTGCCAGCAGCCTGAACACCGGGGAGCTGTTTTTT	CASSLNTGELFF
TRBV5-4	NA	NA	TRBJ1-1	TGTGCCAGCAGCTGGGCAGGGGCGAACACTGAAGCTTTCTTT	CASSWAGANTEAFF
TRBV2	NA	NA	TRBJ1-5	TGTGCCAGCTCATTCGGGGGGTATAGCAATCAGCCCCAGCATTTT	CASSFGGYSNQPQHF
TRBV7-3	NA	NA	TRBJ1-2	TGTGCCAGCAGCTTACAGGAGGGAAATGGCTACACCTTC	CASSLQEGNGYTF
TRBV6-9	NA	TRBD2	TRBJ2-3	TGTGCCAGCAGTTATCACCCGGAGCGGGGGGCCACAGATACGCAGTATTTT	CASSYHPERGATDTQYF
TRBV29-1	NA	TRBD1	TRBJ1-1	TGCAGCTCTTTGAGGATTCAGGGGGCGTTTTCCGCAGCTTTCTTT	CSSLRIQGAFSAAFF
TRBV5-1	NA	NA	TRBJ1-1	TGCGCCAGCAGCTCAGGGGTGGTCACTGAAGCTTTCTTT	CASSSGVVTEAFF
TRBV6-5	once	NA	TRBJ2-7	TGTGCCAGCAGTTACAACAGCCAATCCTACGAGCAGTACTTC	CASSYNSQSYEQYF
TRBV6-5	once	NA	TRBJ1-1	TGTGCCAGCAGCTACGCGGGGAGCTTGAACACTGAAGCTTTCTTT	CASSYAGSLNTEAFF
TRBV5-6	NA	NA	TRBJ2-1	TGTGCCAGCAGCTTCAGTAGGGGGTCTTCCTACAATGAGCAGTTCTTC	CASSFSRGSSYNEQFF
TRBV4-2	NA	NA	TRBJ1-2	TGTGCCAGCAGCCAAGATCCAGGGAACAACTATGGCTACACCTTC	CASSQDPGNNYGYTF
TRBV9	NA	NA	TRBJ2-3	TGTGCCAGCAGCGTAGGAATTTACATCACAGATACGCAGTATTTT	CASSVGIYITDTQYF
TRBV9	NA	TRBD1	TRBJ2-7	TGTGCCAGCAGCCCTTCCGGAACAGGGGGACAGTACTTC	CASSPSGTGGQYF
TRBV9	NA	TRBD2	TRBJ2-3	TGTGCCAGCAGCGTCAGCGGGGGGTTCAACCTGGATACGCAGTATTTT	CASSVSGGFNLDTQYF
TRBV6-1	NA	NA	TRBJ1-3	TGTGCCAGCAAGACGGGAACTGGAAGAAACACCATATATTTT	CASKTGTGRNTIYF
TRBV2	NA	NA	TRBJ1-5	TGTGCCAGCAGGGTGGGGCAGGGCTCACGCAATCAGCCCCAGCATTTT	CASRVGQGSRNQPQHF
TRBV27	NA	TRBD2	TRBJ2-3	TGTGCCAGCAGTTCCGCCATAGCGGGGGTCACAGATACGCAGTATTTT	CASSSAIAGVTDTQYF
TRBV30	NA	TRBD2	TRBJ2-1	TGTGCCTGGAGCAAGGGACTAGCGGGAGAAGGGGAGCAGTTCTTC	CAWSKGLAGEGEQFF
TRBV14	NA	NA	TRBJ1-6	TGTGCCAGCAGCCAAGAAAGAGGATCACCCCTCCACTTT	CASSQERGSPLHF
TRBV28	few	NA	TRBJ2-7	TGTGCCAGCAGTTTCCCGGGGTTATCCTACGAGCAGTACTTC	CASSFPGLSYEQYF
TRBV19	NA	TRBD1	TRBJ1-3	TGTGCCAGTAGTTTTTGGACAGGGGGTTTGTCTGGAAACACCATATATTTT	CASSFWTGGLSGNTIYF
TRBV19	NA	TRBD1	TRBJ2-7	TGTGCCAGTAGTACCAGGACAGGGGACGAGCAGTACTTC	CASSTRTGDEQYF
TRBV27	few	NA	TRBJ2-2	TGTGCCAGCAGTCACACATACACCGGGGAGCTGTTTTTT	CASSHTYTGELFF
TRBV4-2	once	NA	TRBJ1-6	TGTGCCAGCAGCCAAGGGGCAGGGTATAATTCACCCCTCCACTTT	CASSQGAGYNSPLHF
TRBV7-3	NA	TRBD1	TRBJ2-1	TGTGCCAGCAGCTCGACAGGGGATGGATACAATGAGCAGTTCTTC	CASSSTGDGYNEQFF
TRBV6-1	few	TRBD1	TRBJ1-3	TGTGCCAGCAGTGAATCGAGGGGGCCAGGAGGAAACACCATATATTTT	CASSESRGPGGNTIYF
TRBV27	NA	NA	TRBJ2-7	TGTGCCAGCAGTTGGGGACTGGGAATGGACGAGCAGTACTTC	CASSWGLGMDEQYF
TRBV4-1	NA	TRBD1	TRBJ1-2	TGCGCCAGCAGCCAAGTTAAGACAGGGGGCAAAGGCTACACCTTC	CASSQVKTGGKGYTF
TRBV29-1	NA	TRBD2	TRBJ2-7	TGCAGCGTTGAAGCGGGAGGAGTCTACGAGCAGTACTTC	CSVEAGGVYEQYF
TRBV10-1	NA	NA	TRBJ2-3	TGCGCCAGCAGCGGGACAATCAGCACAGATACGCAGTATTTT	CASSGTISTDTQYF